The TCR beta chain under discussion was sequenced for a study of blood T cell repertoires in COVID-19 (dated by TCRdb to the early 2020s). Background on the whole study: Samples covering the acute and convalescent phases of COVID-19 were provided by collaborators in the United States, Italy and Spain. Where available, HLA class I and class II types were taken from metadata supplied by the sample provider and were not determined by assay-based typing. The dataset comprised deeply sampled blood TCRbeta repertoires from subjects exposed to, actively infected with, or recovered from COVID-19. The sample metadata nearly always contained a de-identified subject ID, COVID-19 status, age in years and sex. The repertoires were released in a freely available public database intended as a resource for research on the immune response to SARS-CoV-2. The samples were drawn from two sources: the first 160 participants of the ongoing ImmuneRACE study, and 1,000 to 1,500 subjects contributed by 6 global collaborators. The material from the prospective study consisted of cDNA or gDNA derived from T cells, B-cell-depleted T cells, or PBMCs.

Of note for this clone: It has no known antigen specificity. It has no much larger one-base neighbor in the sample; base qualities were not kept.

Overall study results and their limits: The quantity of clinical and demographic metadata differed by source and by participant and was supplied without curation.

Participants in the prospective study were enrolled through a virtual design, were aged about 18 to 100 years, and lived in 24 United States geographic areas. Cohort assignment in the prospective study relied on participant-reported clinical history from a screening survey and a study questionnaire. Recovered participants in ImmuneRACE Cohort 3 were defined as having two consecutive negative NP/OP PCR tests, clearance from a healthcare professional, or resolution of symptoms. In the prospective study, whole blood, serum and a nasopharyngeal or oropharyngeal swab were collected from each participant by mobile phlebotomists. Prospective study participants could optionally give additional blood draws and questionnaires over a roughly 2-month period. Prospective study blood samples were shipped either frozen or at room temperature before DNA extraction. The immunoSEQ Assay, a bias-controlled multiplex PCR, was used to amplify TCRbeta CDR3 regions from genomic DNA. For the original study's pipeline: Nucleated cell counts per sample were estimated from amplification of reference gene primers within the assay. To quantify the absolute abundance of each unique TCRbeta CDR3 rearrangement, sequence reads were collapsed and filtered. For each sample, productive Simpson clonality was calculated as the square root of Simpson's diversity index over productive rearrangements. Imported from immuneACCESS, the table was reduced by TCRdb to in-frame sequences with V and J called. These copies leave out some clones; in studies compared against another copy, an unresolved V gene accounts for under half, and the cause of the remainder is not known. That table supplies the V and J calls and clone size; D and trimming were determined from the DNA. Present in this sample are 110,000 to 150,000 clones, roughly 83% of which were seen just once. The leading ten clones occupy just over 9% of the sample.

Sequencing used PBMCs or T cells enriched from blood (not recorded which). The source is a man aged 50-59 years who had recovered from COVID-19.

The DNA reads as follows: TGTGCCAGCAGTGAATCAGCAGGTGGGGAGACCCAGTACTTC. Translated, it gives CASSESAGGETQYF. The chain couples TRBV25-1 to TRBJ2-5; no confident D gene assignment can be made. A distance of 11 bases separates the germline ends of V and J, which lose 1 base and 5 bases respectively. According to the germline V gene, CDR1 reads MGHDK and CDR2 reads SYGVNS. The CDR3 has 14 amino acids, counting the end cysteine and phenylalanine. The sequence is cut down to CDR3 DNA, 42 bases in frame from base 1.